Sequencing of this TCR beta chain was carried out in a study of blood T cell repertoires in COVID-19. Overall study context: In each case, the material was cDNA or gDNA derived from T cells, B-cell-depleted T cells, or PBMCs.

V trimming: 2 bases; J trimming: 4 bases; junction bases outside the gene matches: 5. Germline CDR1 and CDR2: MNHEY and SVGEGT. This CDR3 comprises 15 residues. Clones were sequenced by immunoSEQ multiplex PCR, and TCRdb holds only the in-frame ones, with some missing. The profile shows over 150,000 clones, about 89% of them singletons. Specimen: peripheral blood. V gene TRBV6-2 or TRBV6-3 combines with J gene TRBJ1-5; the match to TRBD1 covers 7 bases. This receptor was obtained from a man in his late teens or twenties who had recovered from COVID-19. CDR3 DNA: TGTGCCAGCAGTTACAGGGGGCTAGTTAATCAGCCCCAGCATTTT. Amino acid sequence: CASSYRGLVNQPQHF.